The 7 T cell receptor beta chains in this list originate from one sample, sequenced in a study of CD8+CD57+ T cells in acquired aplastic anemia. CDR3 and TCR beta VDJ profiling relied on genomic DNA as the template. TCRdb recomputed calls from the reads with MiXCR, one row per CDR3 protein. This sample has 150,000 to 200,000 distinct CDR3 sequences, with 50% to 75% found just once. The sequenced material came from sorted CD4+, CD8+, or CD8+CD57+ T cells (not recorded which) from PBMCs. These receptors originate from a human donor with severe aplastic anemia or a healthy control (not recorded which).

The gene calls are TRBV5-4 and TRBJ2-1; D is undetermined. V lost 5 bases and J 2 bases, leaving 17 bases between the germline ends. This CDR3 is 16 amino acids long. From germline, CDR1 is SGHNT and CDR2 YYREEE (reference sequence). The CDR3 DNA follows: TGTGCCAGCAGGGATGCTAGAACCCCCACCTACAATGAGCAGTTCTTC. Encoded protein: CASRDARTPTYNEQFF.

The V call is TRBV6-5, the J call TRBJ1-1; D is perhaps TRBD1 (6 bases). V was shortened by 1 base and J by 1 base, with 10 bases between the two germline ends. There are 15 residues in the CDR3. The germline gives CDR1 MNHEY, CDR2 SVGAGI. The CDR3 DNA reads as TGTGCCAGCAGTTACTTACAGGGCTGGAACACTGAAGCTTTCTTT. Translation gives CASSYLQGWNTEAFF.

This clonotype was seen many times. This chain connects TRBV5-5 to TRBJ2-7; D gene uncertain. Per the germline V gene, CDR1 is SGHKS and CDR2 is YYEKEE (reference sequence). Trimming cost V 2 bases and J 7 bases, with 7 bases left between them. CDR3 size: 11 residues. CDR3 amino acids: CASSFGLEQYF. The CDR3 DNA reads TGTGCCAGCAGCTTTGGGTTGGAGCAGTACTTC.

In this sample, this clonotype turned up many times. This chain joins TRBV10-3 and TRBJ2-3; D may match TRBD1 or TRBD2 (5 bases each). The CDR3 runs 15 residues. Looked up from germline, CDR1 is ENHRY and CDR2 is SYGVKD. V lost 4 bases to trimming and J lost 0 bases, with 11 bases between them. Written as DNA, the CDR3 is TGTGCCATCAGTGTCGGGGACCGAAGCACAGATACGCAGTATTTT. This encodes CAISVGDRSTDTQYF.

This clonotype occurred a few times. This sequence joins TRBV20-1 and TRBJ2-3, with 7 bases that match TRBD2. The CDR3 extends over 15 amino acids. The germline V gene encodes CDR1 DFQATT and CDR2 SNEGSKA (reference sequence). The ends lost 7 bases at V and 2 bases at J; junction bases unmatched: 12. The CDR3 bases are TGCAGTGTCCCAGCTCACCGGGGGGACACAGATACGCAGTATTTT. This gives the protein CSVPAHRGDTDTQYF.

This clonotype occurred many times. The J gene is TRBJ2-1, the V gene TRBV19, with D unresolved. CDR1 LNHDA and CDR2 SQIVND come from the germline V gene (reference sequence). The CDR3 is 15 amino acids. The V and J ends lost 2 bases and 8 bases respectively, with 16 bases between them. The CDR3 sequence is CASSISSRGKDEQFF. DNA of the CDR3: TGTGCCAGTAGTATATCAAGTCGCGGAAAGGATGAGCAGTTCTTC.

This chain uses TRBV7-8 with TRBJ1-5; 9 bases match TRBD1. The J segment lost 6 bases and the V segment lost 5 bases, leaving 5 bases of the junction unmatched. The germline gives CDR1 SGHVS, CDR2 FQNEAQ. This CDR3 region has 14 residues. The CDR3 DNA reads TGTGCCAGCAGCCGACAGGGGGAAGGTCAGCCCCAGCATTTT. Its protein product is CASSRQGEGQPQHF.